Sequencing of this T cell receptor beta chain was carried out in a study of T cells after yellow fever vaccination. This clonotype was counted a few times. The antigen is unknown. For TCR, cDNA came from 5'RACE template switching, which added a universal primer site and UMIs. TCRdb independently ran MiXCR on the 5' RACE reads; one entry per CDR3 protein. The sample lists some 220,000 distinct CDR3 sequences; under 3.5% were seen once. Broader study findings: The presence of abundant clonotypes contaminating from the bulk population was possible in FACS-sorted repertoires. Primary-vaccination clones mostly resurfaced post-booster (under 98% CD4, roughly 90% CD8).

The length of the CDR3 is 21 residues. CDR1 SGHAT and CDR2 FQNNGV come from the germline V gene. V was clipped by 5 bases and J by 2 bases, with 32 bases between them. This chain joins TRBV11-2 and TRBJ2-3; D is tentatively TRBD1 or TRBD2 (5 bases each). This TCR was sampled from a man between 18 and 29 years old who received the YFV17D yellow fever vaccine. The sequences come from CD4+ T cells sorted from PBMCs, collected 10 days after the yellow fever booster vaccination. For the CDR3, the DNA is TGTGCCAGCAGCCCCCGCCACCGGGACCGCGGGCTGCCGTCTGTCACAGATACGCAGTATTTT. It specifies CASSPRHRDRGLPSVTDTQYF.